These 8 T cell receptor beta chains share one sample of origin, sequenced in a study of T cells in tumors after PD-1 blockade. Some clones are missing from TCRdb's copy, which holds only in-frame ones; the method was immunoSEQ multiplex PCR. The table lists 10,000 to 15,000 clones, around 68% of them singletons. This specimen consisted of tumor tissue, obtained before anti-PD-1 treatment. These receptors came from a human donor with cutaneous squamous cell carcinoma.

This rearrangement joins TRBV4-3 to TRBJ2-7, with TRBD2 identical over 8 bases. Germline-derived CDR1 and CDR2 are LGHNA and YSLEER. CDR3 length: 15 residues. V shed 1 base and J 2 bases; nucleotides not matched to a gene: 4. This chain's CDR3 is CASSQGPGLAYEQYF. The CDR3 nucleotides read TGCGCCAGCAGCCAAGGACCGGGACTAGCCTACGAGCAGTACTTC.

The chain combines TRBV12-5 with TRBJ1-3; weak D call: TRBD1 (5 bases). Trimming removed 7 bases at V and 0 bases at J, with 13 bases between. Germline CDR1 LGHNT, CDR2 FRNRAP. The CDR3 loop spans 15 amino acids. The CDR3 here is CASAPGRDSGNTIYF. The DNA for the CDR3 is TGTGCTAGTGCCCCGGGACGGGACTCTGGAAACACCATATATTTT.

Within the sample, this clone is medium-sized. V usage is TRBV5-1 and J usage is TRBJ1-2; 11 nucleotides agree with TRBD1. Trimming cost V 4 bases and J 8 bases; bases outside gene matches: 10. The CDR3 consists of 15 residues. Looked up from germline, CDR1 is SGHRS and CDR2 is YFSETQ. The DNA for the CDR3 is TGCGCCAGCAGCCAGCCGGGACAGGGGGAACTCGGCTACACCTTC. This sequence encodes CASSQPGQGELGYTF.

This clone showed up just once. The J gene is TRBJ2-3, the V gene TRBV19; D uncertain. Per the germline V gene, CDR1 is LNHDA and CDR2 is SQIVND (reference sequence). Trimming stripped 6 bases from V and 0 bases from J, with 19 bases between. CDR3 length: 17 amino acids. The CDR3 nucleotides read TGTGCCAGTAGCTTTCCCGGAGACTGGGCTAGCACAGATACGCAGTATTTT. Its protein product is CASSFPGDWASTDTQYF.

The gene calls are TRBV9 and TRBJ2-5; D unclear. Looked up from germline, CDR1 is SGDLS and CDR2 is YYNGEE. The V end lost 0 bases, the J end lost 2 bases, and 11 bases lay between the germline ends. The CDR3 is 15 amino acids. CDR3 sequence: CASSVVGSWQETQYF. The CDR3, as DNA: TGTGCCAGCAGCGTAGTGGGAAGTTGGCAAGAGACCCAGTACTTC.

This clone appeared once. A junction end diverges from the germline sequence, so it may reflect a read error. The DNA for the CDR3 is TGTGCCAGCAGCTTATTAGGACAGGGCTCCAACGAGCAGTACTTC. This encodes CASSLLGQGSNEQYF. V and J are TRBV5-6 and TRBJ2-7, with 8 bases that match TRBD1. CDR1 is SGHDT and CDR2 is YYEEEE in the germline V gene. This CDR3 comprises 15 residues.

This rearrangement joins TRBV11-2 to TRBJ1-1; D is perhaps TRBD1 (5 bases). V dropped 6 bases and J dropped 6 bases, with 17 bases sitting between them. Germline loops: CDR1 SGHAT, CDR2 FQNNGV. The CDR3 runs 14 residues. CDR3: CASRDRDFRSEAFF. In nucleotides, the CDR3 is TGTGCCAGCAGGGACCGGGACTTTCGGTCTGAAGCTTTCTTT.

V and J are TRBV20-1 and TRBJ2-5; D is possibly TRBD1 (5 bases). This CDR3 has 16 residues. Germline V gene sequence: CDR1 DFQATT, CDR2 SNEGSKA (reference sequence). With 3 bases removed from V and 1 base from J, the gap between germline ends came to 18 bases. CDR3 sequence: CSASTAAGKAQETQYF. The CDR3 bases are TGCAGTGCTAGTACTGCGGCAGGGAAGGCCCAAGAGACCCAGTACTTC.